This TCR beta chain is from a study of T-cell reconstitution after alpha-beta-depleted transplantation in children. Unique molecular identifiers were incorporated during preparation of the TCRbeta library. TCRdb reprocessed the PCR reads with MiXCR, giving one entry per CDR3 protein. The data contain 200,000 to 250,000 distinct CDR3 sequences, around 13% of them singletons. The CDR3 is 15 amino acids. V shed 1 base and J shed 1 base, with 12 bases lying between them. Germline V gives CDR1 DFQATT, CDR2 SNEGSKA (reference sequence). This clonotype has ten or more counts. The TCR originated in a human donor who donated a stem cell graft to a child with acute lymphoblastic leukemia. Sequenced material: PBMCs from the stem cell graft donor, taken from the stem cell graft. This chain uses TRBV20-1 with TRBJ2-3; TRBD1 might be the D (5 bases). In nucleotides, the CDR3 is TGCAGTGCTAGAGGGGGCAGCCGAGGCACAGATACGCAGTATTTT. Translated, it gives CSARGGSRGTDTQYF.